Presented here are 8 T cell receptor beta chains from one specimen sequenced in a study of blood T cells in healthy people across ages. With a J-beta primer mix and a sample-barcoded 5' primer, a second PCR ran about 7 to 11 cycles. TCRdb re-called the 5' RACE reads through MiXCR, storing one row per CDR3 protein. Of about 900,000 distinct CDR3 sequences in the sample, approximately 67% were seen once. Sequencing was performed on blood. All receptors come from a man aged 25 to 40 in good health.

This clonotype was detected a few times. This chain joins TRBV9 and TRBJ1-4, with D maybe TRBD1 (5 bases). Germline assignment: CDR1 SGDLS and CDR2 YYNGEE. There are 14 residues in the CDR3. Trimming cost V 3 bases and J 8 bases, with 14 bases left between them. The CDR3 nucleotides read TGTGCCAGCAGCGGTTACGGGGGAGCCGAAAAACTGTTTTTT. Its protein is CASSGYGGAEKLFF.

This chain links TRBV28 with TRBJ2-7, with 9 positions matching TRBD1. The germline V gene encodes CDR1 MDHEN and CDR2 SYDVKM. Losses at the gene ends were 3 bases for V and 1 base for J; bases not matched to a gene: 10. The CDR3 contains 17 residues. The chain's CDR3 is CASSFLSSGTGSYEQYF. The CDR3 coding sequence is TGTGCCAGCAGTTTCCTTTCCTCCGGGACAGGGTCCTACGAGCAGTACTTC.

The genes are TRBV6-1 and TRBJ1-2; the match to TRBD1 covers 7 bases. The CDR3 is 16 amino acids. Per germline, CDR1 MNHNS and CDR2 SASEGT. J lost 4 bases, V lost 2 bases, and 10 bases had no gene match. CDR3 in amino acids: CASSEPGQSSSYGYTF. The CDR3, as DNA: TGTGCCAGCAGTGAACCGGGACAGAGCTCTTCCTATGGCTACACCTTC.

The V and J genes are TRBV6-5 and TRBJ1-6; no definite D call. The CDR3 sequence is 14 residues long. Trimming removed 2 bases at V and 10 bases at J, with 12 bases between. CDR1 and CDR2 (germline): MNHEY, SVGAGI. CDR3 amino acids: CASSYQPAGSPLHF. CDR3 DNA sequence: TGTGCCAGCAGTTACCAACCTGCGGGATCACCCCTCCACTTT.

CDR3 coding DNA: TGCGCCAGCAGCTCCGACAGGGGATACTACGAGCAGTACTTC. This codes for CASSSDRGYYEQYF. The rearrangement uses TRBV5-1 and TRBJ2-7; 8 bases agree with TRBD1. Per germline, CDR1 SGHRS and CDR2 YFSETQ. The trim removed 3 bases at V and 3 bases at J, leaving 5 bases unmatched. The CDR3 consists of 14 residues.

This sequence joins TRBV7-2 and TRBJ2-1; 13 bases are a match to TRBD2. CDR1 SGHTA and CDR2 FQGNSA come from the germline V gene. The CDR3 loop spans 17 amino acids. The V and J ends lost 5 bases and 4 bases, in that order; junction bases with no gene match: 8. CDR3 loop: CASSRTSGGAGYNEQFF. In DNA, the CDR3 is TGTGCCAGCAGCAGAACTAGCGGGGGGGCGGGTTACAATGAGCAGTTCTTC.

The genes are TRBV10-3 and TRBJ2-7, with D possibly TRBD2 on 6 matching bases. Trimming stripped 10 bases from V and 0 bases from J, with 16 bases between. The CDR3 is 14 amino acids. Per the germline V gene, CDR1 is ENHRY and CDR2 is SYGVKD. The CDR3 DNA is TGTGCCACCGGTCTCGCGGGGATCTCCTACGAGCAGTACTTC. Its protein is CATGLAGISYEQYF.

The chain links TRBV20-1 to TRBJ2-7; D remains unclear. Germline-derived CDR1 and CDR2 are DFQATT and SNEGSKA (reference sequence). V lost 1 base and J 0 bases, leaving 10 bases between the germline ends. The CDR3 consists of 14 residues. The CDR3 DNA sequence: TGCAGTGCTAGAGGTCGAGGTTTCTCCTACGAGCAGTACTTC. The encoded protein is CSARGRGFSYEQYF.